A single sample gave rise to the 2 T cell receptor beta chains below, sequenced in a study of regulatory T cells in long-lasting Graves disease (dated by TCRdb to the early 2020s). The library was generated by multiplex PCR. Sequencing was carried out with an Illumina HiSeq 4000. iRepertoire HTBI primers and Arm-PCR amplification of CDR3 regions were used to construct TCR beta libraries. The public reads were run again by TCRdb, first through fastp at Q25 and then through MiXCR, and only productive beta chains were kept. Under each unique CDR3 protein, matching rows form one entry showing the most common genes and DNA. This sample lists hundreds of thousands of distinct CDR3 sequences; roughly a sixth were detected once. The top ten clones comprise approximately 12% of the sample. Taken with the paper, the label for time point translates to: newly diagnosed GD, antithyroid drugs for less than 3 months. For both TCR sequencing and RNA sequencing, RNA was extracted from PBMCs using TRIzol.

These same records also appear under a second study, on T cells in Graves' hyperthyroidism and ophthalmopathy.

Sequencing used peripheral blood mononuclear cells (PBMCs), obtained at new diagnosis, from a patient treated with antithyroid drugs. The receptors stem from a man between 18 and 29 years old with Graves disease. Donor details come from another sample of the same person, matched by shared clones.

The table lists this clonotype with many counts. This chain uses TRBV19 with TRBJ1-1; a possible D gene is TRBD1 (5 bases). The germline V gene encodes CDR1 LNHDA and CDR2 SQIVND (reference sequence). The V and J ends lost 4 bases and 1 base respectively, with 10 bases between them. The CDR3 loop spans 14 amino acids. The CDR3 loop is CASSTNTGNTEAFF. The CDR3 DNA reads TGTGCCAGTAGTACCAATACAGGGAACACTGAAGCTTTCTTT.

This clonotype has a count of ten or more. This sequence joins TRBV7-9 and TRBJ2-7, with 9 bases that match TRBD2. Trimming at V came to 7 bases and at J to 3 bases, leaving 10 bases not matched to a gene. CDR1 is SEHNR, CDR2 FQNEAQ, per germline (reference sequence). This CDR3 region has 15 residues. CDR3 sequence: CASTAELAGYYEQYF. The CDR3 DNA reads TGTGCCAGCACCGCTGAACTAGCGGGCTACTACGAGCAGTACTTC.